What follows are 18 T cell receptor beta chains derived from one specimen sequenced in a study of T-cell memory formation after mild COVID-19. From the 5' RACE reads, TCRdb called clonotypes with MiXCR, one entry per CDR3 protein. Among under 450,000 distinct CDR3 sequences listed, less than 25% were seen once. Sequenced material: PBMCs or a T cell subset sorted from them (not recorded which). All receptors come from an adult woman who had mild COVID-19 (a few samples of this study predate the infection). Cell type and time point are not known.

The J gene is TRBJ1-1, the V gene TRBV29-1, with 7 positions matching TRBD1. J gave up 0 bases and V 5 bases, and 3 bases lay outside the gene matches. Germline CDR1 and CDR2: SQVTM and ANQGSEA. The CDR3 length is 13 residues. CDR3 nucleotide sequence: TGCAGCGTTCGGGACAGTTTGAACACTGAAGCTTTCTTT. Its protein product is CSVRDSLNTEAFF. The complete variable domain, with remaining parts taken from reference TRBV29-1 and TRBJ1-1, reads SAVISQKPSRDICQRGTSLTIQCQVDSQVTMMFWYRQQPGQSLTLIATANQGSEATYESGFVIDKFPISRPNLTFSTLTVSNMSPEDSSIYLCSVRDSLNTEAFFGQGTRLTVV.

This rearrangement joins TRBV12-3 or TRBV12-4 to TRBJ2-1; TRBD2 aligns across 15 bases. This CDR3 is 17 amino acids long. V lost 7 bases to trimming and J lost 8 bases; unmatched junction nucleotides: 12. DNA of the CDR3: TGTGCCAGCAACGTCCCGGGACTAGCGGGGGGAGGGGATGAGCAGTTCTTC. Translation gives CASNVPGLAGGGDEQFF.

In its sample, this clonotype was seen a few times. V is TRBV7-3 and J is TRBJ2-5; TRBD2 might be the D (7 bases). Trimming stripped 1 base from V and 1 base from J, with 10 bases between. The germline V gene has CDR1 SGHTA and CDR2 FQGTGA. The CDR3 is made up of 15 amino acids. The CDR3 DNA follows: TGTGCCAGCAGCTTAAACGGGGGGCGCCAAGAGACCCAGTACTTC. It codes for CASSLNGGRQETQYF.

The chain is built from TRBV20-1 and TRBJ1-1, with 7 bases lining up with TRBD1. The germline V gene has CDR1 DFQATT and CDR2 SNEGSKA (reference sequence). The CDR3 extends over 16 amino acids. V was clipped by 0 bases and J by 3 bases; unmatched bases: 10. The CDR3 coding sequence is TGCAGTGCTAGAGATAGATCCGGGACAGAATACACTGAAGCTTTCTTT. Its translation is CSARDRSGTEYTEAFF.

The chain links TRBV7-2 to TRBJ2-5; 10 nucleotides agree with TRBD2. V lost 5 bases, J lost 1 base, and 10 bases stayed unmatched. The CDR3 has 17 amino acids. Germline CDR1 is SGHTA and CDR2 is FQGNSA. In DNA form, the CDR3 reads TGTGCCAGCAGCCCAGACCTCCTAGCGGGGGTCCAAGAGACCCAGTACTTC. Amino acid sequence: CASSPDLLAGVQETQYF.

The chain links TRBV7-2 to TRBJ2-1; TRBD2 matches at 11 bases. CDR1 is SGHTA and CDR2 is FQGNSA in the germline V gene. Unmatched junction bases numbered 4, after V lost 2 bases and J lost 7 bases. The CDR3 is 15 amino acids. Written as DNA, the CDR3 is TGTGCCAGCAGCTTAACTAGCGGGAGTGGTAATGAGCAGTTCTTC. This codes for CASSLTSGSGNEQFF.

This clonotype came up a few times. This chain links TRBV5-4 with TRBJ2-1; possible D gene TRBD1, 5 bases. The CDR3 spans 16 residues. Germline loops: CDR1 SGHNT, CDR2 YYREEE (reference sequence). Trimming took 4 bases from V and 9 from J, leaving 23 bases between them. CDR3 protein: CASSHSPWGAEGEQFF. CDR3 bases: TGTGCCAGCAGCCACTCTCCGTGGGGCGCGGAAGGTGAGCAGTTCTTC.

The chain has TRBV7-6 and TRBJ2-5; TRBD1 matches 8 bases. V lost 4 bases and J lost 5; bases outside the gene matches: 15. The germline gives CDR1 SGHVS, CDR2 FNYEAQ. The CDR3 runs 17 residues. DNA of the CDR3: TGTGCCAGCAGCTCCTCTTCTAGGGCAGGGGGCGGGGAGACCCAGTACTTC. This codes for CASSSSSRAGGGETQYF.

In this sample, this clonotype turned up a few times. V usage is TRBV5-1 and J usage is TRBJ2-3; D gene uncertain. Per the germline V gene, CDR1 is SGHRS and CDR2 is YFSETQ. The CDR3 covers 15 residues. V shed 0 bases and J shed 3 bases, with 11 bases lying between them. In DNA, the CDR3 is TGCGCCAGCAGCTTGGGCCTAGAAGGGACAGATACGCAGTATTTT. Translating it yields CASSLGLEGTDTQYF.

This clonotype was detected a few times. J is TRBJ1-5 and V is TRBV24-1; the D is unclear. The CDR3 length is 15 residues. Germline V gene data show CDR1 as KGHDR and CDR2 as SFDVKD. The V gene lost 4 bases and the J gene lost 1 base, with 10 bases spanning the gap. The CDR3 DNA follows: TGTGCCACCAGTGACACCCGGACGAGCAATCAGCCCCAGCATTTT. Protein sequence: CATSDTRTSNQPQHF.

The table lists this clonotype with a few counts. This sequence joins TRBV5-1 and TRBJ2-3; D possibly matches TRBD1 or TRBD2 (6 bases each). CDR3 size: 14 residues. Germline V lookup: CDR1 SGHRS, CDR2 YFSETQ. V gave up 3 bases and J gave up 6 bases, with 14 bases separating them. The CDR3 loop reads CASSWGAPPDTQYF. CDR3 sequence (DNA): TGCGCCAGCAGCTGGGGGGCCCCCCCCGATACGCAGTATTTT.

The chain recombines TRBV9 with TRBJ2-7; TRBD2 might be the D (6 bases). V lost 4 bases, J lost 7 bases, and 15 bases lay in between. Germline CDR1 and CDR2: SGDLS and YYNGEE. This CDR3 comprises 13 residues. The DNA for the CDR3 is TGTGCCAGCAGCATCGGCGGGACGGGAGAGCAGTACTTC. Protein product: CASSIGGTGEQYF. Together with reference TRBV9 and TRBJ2-7, the CDR3 gives the full variable domain: DSGVTQTPKHLITATGQRVTLRCSPRSGDLSVYWYQQSLDQGLQFLIQYYNGEERAKGNILERFSAQQFPDLHSELNLSSLELGDSALYFCASSIGGTGEQYFGPGTRLTVT.

In this sample, this clonotype turned up a few times. The chain recombines TRBV6-2 or TRBV6-3 with TRBJ2-2; D call uncertain. The germline V gene has CDR1 MNHEY and CDR2 SVGEGT. This CDR3 has 14 amino acids. Trimming removed 8 bases at V and 3 bases at J, with 13 bases between. This CDR3 reads CASGWQGYTGELFF. In DNA, the CDR3 is TGTGCCAGCGGATGGCAAGGCTACACCGGGGAGCTGTTTTTT.

This chain's CDR3 is CAWKTRDRVHGYTF. The CDR3 DNA follows: TGTGCCTGGAAAACCCGGGACAGGGTCCATGGCTACACCTTC. The rearrangement uses TRBV30 and TRBJ1-2; 9 nucleotides line up with TRBD1. Unmatched junction bases numbered 9, after V lost 4 bases and J lost 6 bases. CDR3 length: 14 amino acids. CDR1 is GTSNPN and CDR2 is SVGIG in the germline V gene (reference sequence).

The gene calls are TRBV14 and TRBJ1-1; the match to TRBD1 covers 9 bases. The CDR3 length is 15 residues. From germline, CDR1 is SGHDN and CDR2 FVKESK. V lost 4 bases and J lost 1; bases outside the gene matches: 4. CDR3 sequence (DNA): TGTGCCAGCAGCCTTCAGACAGGGGGGAACACTGAAGCTTTCTTT. Translated: CASSLQTGGNTEAFF.

This chain joins TRBV20-1 and TRBJ2-1; D might be TRBD1 or TRBD2, each matching 5 bases. CDR1 and CDR2 (germline): DFQATT, SNEGSKA (reference sequence). V shed 6 bases and J shed 6 bases, with 15 bases lying between them. The CDR3 is 13 residues long. The chain's CDR3 is CSAPTGGGNEQFF. CDR3 DNA: TGCAGTGCCCCGACTGGTGGGGGCAATGAGCAGTTCTTC.

The J gene is TRBJ2-7, the V gene TRBV4-1, with 7 bases matching TRBD2. CDR3 length: 18 amino acids. The V and J ends lost 2 bases and 0 bases, in that order; junction bases with no gene match: 13. The germline gives CDR1 MGHRA, CDR2 YSYEKL. The CDR3 coding sequence is TGCGCCAGCAGCCAAAGGGAGGGTGGAAGAGATTTCTCCTACGAGCAGTACTTC. It translates to CASSQREGGRDFSYEQYF.

The table lists this clonotype with a few counts. V gene TRBV9 combines with J gene TRBJ2-7, with 14 bases that match TRBD2. Looked up from germline, CDR1 is SGDLS and CDR2 is YYNGEE. The CDR3 sequence is 16 residues long. Unmatched junction bases numbered 9, after V lost 3 bases and J lost 7 bases. CDR3 bases: TGTGCCAGCAGCGCCACGACTAGCGGGAGGGCCTTTGAGCAGTACTTC. This encodes CASSATTSGRAFEQYF.